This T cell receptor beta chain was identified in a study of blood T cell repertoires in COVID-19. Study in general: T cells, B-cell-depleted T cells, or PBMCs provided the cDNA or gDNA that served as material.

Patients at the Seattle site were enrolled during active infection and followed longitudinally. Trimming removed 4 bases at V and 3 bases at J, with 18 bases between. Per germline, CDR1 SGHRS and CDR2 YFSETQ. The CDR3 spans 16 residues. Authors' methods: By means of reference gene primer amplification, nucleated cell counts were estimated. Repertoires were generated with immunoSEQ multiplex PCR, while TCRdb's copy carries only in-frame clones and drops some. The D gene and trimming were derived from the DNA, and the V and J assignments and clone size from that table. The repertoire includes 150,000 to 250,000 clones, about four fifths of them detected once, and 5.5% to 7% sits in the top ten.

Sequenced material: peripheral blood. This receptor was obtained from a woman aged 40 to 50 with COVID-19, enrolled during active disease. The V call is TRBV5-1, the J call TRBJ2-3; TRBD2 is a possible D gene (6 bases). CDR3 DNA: TGCGCCAGCAGCGCGGGACGTTGGGATGGTACAGATACGCAGTATTTT. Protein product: CASSAGRWDGTDTQYF. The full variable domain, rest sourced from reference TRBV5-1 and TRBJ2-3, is KAGVTQTPRYLIKTRGQQVTLSCSPISGHRSVSWYQQTPGQGLQFLFEYFSETQRNKGNFPGRFSGRQFSNSRSEMNVSTLELGDSALYLCASSAGRWDGTDTQYFGPGTRLTVL.